The 26 T cell receptor beta chains presented below share a single source sample, sequenced in a study of tissue T cells after allogeneic stem cell transplantation. The assay was immunoSEQ multiplex PCR, and TCRdb's table has in-frame clones only and misses some. The sample yields several hundred clones, 45% seen once. This specimen consisted of jejunal tissue, obtained at autopsy. Receptors were obtained from a female patient aged 40-75 years with steroid-refractory graft-versus-host disease after an allogeneic stem cell transplant. Part of the T cell pool may stem from the graft donor.

V usage is TRBV9 and J usage is TRBJ2-1, with D unclear. Trimming removed 3 bases from V and 6 bases from J, with 7 bases in between. The CDR3 is 12 residues long. Germline CDR1 SGDLS, CDR2 YYNGEE. The CDR3 reads CASSALVNEQFF. CDR3 DNA: TGTGCCAGCAGCGCACTTGTCAATGAGCAGTTCTTC.

The CDR3: CSPVETGRNEQFF. CDR3 nucleotide sequence: TGCAGCCCCGTAGAGACAGGGAGAAATGAGCAGTTCTTC. The V call is TRBV29-1, the J call TRBJ2-1, with TRBD1 matching 7 bases. Per the germline V gene, CDR1 is SQVTM and CDR2 is ANQGSEA. CDR3 length equals 13 residues. V gave up 8 bases and J gave up 7 bases; unmatched junction bases: 11.

The V and J genes are TRBV7-2 and TRBJ2-2; D remains ambiguous. Trimming shortened V by 1 base and J by 3 bases, and 3 bases separated the two germline ends. The length of the CDR3 is 13 residues. Looked up from germline, CDR1 is SGHTA and CDR2 is FQGNSA. CDR3 sequence: CASSLVYTGELFF. The DNA for the CDR3 is TGTGCCAGCAGCTTAGTTTACACCGGGGAGCTGTTTTTT.

The CDR3 nucleotides are TGTGCCAGCTCACCCCAGGGGGGGAAAAATAATGAGCAGTTCTTC. It codes for CASSPQGGKNNEQFF. V and J are TRBV18 and TRBJ2-1, with D perhaps matching TRBD1 or TRBD2 (7 bases each). This CDR3 has 15 residues. V gave up 3 bases and J gave up 7 bases, with 16 bases separating them. Germline assignment: CDR1 KGHSH and CDR2 LQKENI.

This clone was seen only a few times. The rearrangement uses TRBV28 and TRBJ1-1; D possibly corresponds to TRBD1 (5 bases). The CDR3 is 14 residues long. Deletions cut 6 bases from V and 7 bases from J, with 18 bases between. Per germline, CDR1 MDHEN and CDR2 SYDVKM. In DNA, the CDR3 is TGTGCCAGCAGCACGAAACTAAGGGGCGGTGAAGCTTTCTTT. This sequence encodes CASSTKLRGGEAFF.

In this sample, this clone turned up a few times. The J gene is TRBJ2-3, the V gene TRBV4-2, with TRBD2 identical over 7 bases. The CDR3 has 16 residues. Germline V gene data show CDR1 as LGHNA and CDR2 as YNFKEQ. The trim removed 0 bases at V and 2 bases at J, leaving 5 bases unmatched. Here the CDR3 DNA reads TGTGCCAGCAGCCAAGAAACTAGCGCATTCACAGATACGCAGTATTTT. Protein product: CASSQETSAFTDTQYF.

V gene TRBV6-5 combines with J gene TRBJ1-1; 9 positions agree with TRBD1. With 5 bases clipped from V and 5 bases from J, the junction kept 3 bases outside the gene matches. The CDR3 has 13 amino acids. Germline-derived CDR1 and CDR2 are MNHEY and SVGAGI. Written as DNA, the CDR3 is TGTGCCAGCAGTCCAGACAGGGGGACTGAAGCTTTCTTT. It translates to CASSPDRGTEAFF.

This clone is large by share. The chain carries TRBV25-1 and TRBJ2-5, with D unresolved. V was shortened by 3 bases and J by 5 bases, with 13 bases between the two germline ends. CDR1 is MGHDK and CDR2 is SYGVNS in the germline V gene. The CDR3 length is 14 residues. The chain's CDR3 is CASSDWSSSETQYF. The CDR3 DNA sequence: TGTGCCAGCAGTGACTGGTCCAGCTCCGAGACCCAGTACTTC. Looking up the rest from reference TRBV25-1 and TRBJ2-5 gives the full variable domain: EADIYQTPRYLVIGTGKKITLECSQTMGHDKMYWYQQDPGMELHLIHYSYGVNSTEKGDLSSESTVSRIRTEHFPLTLESARPSHTSQYLCASSDWSSSETQYFGPGTRLLVL.

Only one count was recorded for this clone. One junction end does not reproduce the germline sequence, and a read error may be involved. V gene TRBV5-4 combines with J gene TRBJ2-3, with TRBD1 matching over 9 bases. The CDR3 covers 14 residues. In germline, CDR1 is SGHNT, CDR2 YYREEE (reference sequence). The CDR3 loop reads CANSSDRGADTQYF. The CDR3, as DNA: TGTGCCAACAGCTCGGACAGGGGTGCGGATACGCAGTATTTT.

This clone was observed a few times. This chain uses TRBV2 with TRBJ2-3; TRBD1 matches at 7 bases. CDR3 length equals 15 residues. CDR1 is SNHLY, CDR2 FYNNEI, per germline. V dropped 10 bases and J dropped 3; count of bases not matched to a gene: 13. The CDR3 coding sequence is TGTGCCACCCTCAGGGGACAGCCTCGGACAGATACGCAGTATTTT. It translates to CATLRGQPRTDTQYF.

The rearrangement joins TRBV24-1 to TRBJ1-2, with a weak D call TRBD1 (5 bases). The CDR3 extends over 13 amino acids. Germline V gene sequence: CDR1 KGHDR, CDR2 SFDVKD. Trimming stripped 1 base from V and 10 bases from J, with 12 bases between. The CDR3 loop is CATSDFRGTDYTF. CDR3 in DNA: TGTGCCACCAGTGATTTTCGAGGGACTGACTACACCTTC.

This clone was recorded a few times. The gene calls are TRBV7-9 and TRBJ2-2, with no clear D. This CDR3 has 15 residues. In germline, CDR1 is SEHNR, CDR2 FQNEAQ (reference sequence). V dropped 5 bases and J dropped 5 bases, with 15 bases sitting between them. The CDR3 loop reads CASSPPLGHTGELFF. The CDR3 DNA reads TGTGCCAGCAGCCCACCACTGGGTCATACCGGGGAGCTGTTTTTT.

The rearrangement links TRBV7-9 to TRBJ1-5, with D unclear. V lost 0 bases and J lost 7, with 4 bases in between. Germline V gene data show CDR1 as SEHNR and CDR2 as FQNEAQ (reference sequence). The CDR3 length is 12 residues. CDR3 DNA sequence: TGTGCCAGCAGCTTAGCGTCCCAGCCCCAGCATTTT. It codes for CASSLASQPQHF.

This clone qualifies as hyperexpanded. This sequence joins TRBV20-1 and TRBJ2-1; D is uncertain. The V end was cut by 0 bases, the J end by 12 bases, with 6 bases between. CDR1 is DFQATT, CDR2 SNEGSKA, per germline (reference sequence). This CDR3 is built from 10 residues. CDR3 in DNA: TGCAGTGCTAGAGAGGTTTGGCAGTTCTTC. It codes for CSAREVWQFF.

This clone has a handful of counts. The chain joins TRBV3-1 (or the pseudogene TRBV3-2) to TRBJ2-1; possibly TRBD2 for D (5 bases). Per germline, CDR1 LGHDT and CDR2 YNNKEL (reference sequence). V lost 3 bases, J lost 6 bases, and 12 bases lay in between. The CDR3 runs to 14 residues. CDR3 bases: TGTGCCAGCAGCCAGGACTTATCTACCAATGAGCAGTTCTTC. This gives the protein CASSQDLSTNEQFF.

Turning to this clone: A much larger clone lies one base from this, so it may be a read error. The rearrangement joins TRBV2 to TRBJ2-7; TRBD1 matches 8 bases. This CDR3 region has 14 residues. Germline trimming cut 6 bases from V and 4 bases from J; bases unmatched to any gene: 8. The germline V gene has CDR1 SNHLY and CDR2 FYNNEI. The CDR3 DNA is TGTGCCAGCAGGCTCCAGGGGGCGGCTTACGAGCAGTACTTC. This encodes CASRLQGAAYEQYF.

The sample holds a few counts of this clone. The chain's CDR3 is CASSGRQGRHIDEQFF. The DNA for the CDR3 is TGTGCCAGTAGTGGGAGACAGGGCCGGCACATCGATGAGCAGTTCTTC. The chain has TRBV19 and TRBJ2-1; TRBD1 matches 7 bases. The CDR3 length is 16 residues. Germline trimming cut 5 bases from V and 8 bases from J; bases unmatched to any gene: 15. Germline CDR1 is LNHDA and CDR2 is SQIVND (reference sequence).

The rearrangement uses TRBV24-1 and TRBJ2-4; TRBD1 aligns across 7 bases. Per germline, CDR1 KGHDR and CDR2 SFDVKD. The length of the CDR3 is 12 residues. J lost 15 bases, V lost 0 bases, and 4 bases had no gene match. The CDR3 coding sequence is TGTGCCACCAGTGATTTGGTGACAGGGTGGTACTTC. Amino acid sequence: CATSDLVTGWYF.

This clone is labeled as large. This chain connects TRBV2 to TRBJ1-4, with 7 bases that match TRBD1. The J segment lost 10 bases and the V segment lost 6 bases, leaving 8 bases of the junction unmatched. There are 13 residues in the CDR3. The V gene's germline CDR1 is SNHLY and CDR2 FYNNEI. The CDR3 DNA sequence: TGTGCCAGCAGACCAAGACAGGGTGGAAAACTGTTTTTT. Amino acid sequence: CASRPRQGGKLFF.

The gene calls are TRBV27 and TRBJ1-6; D unresolved. V lost 6 bases and J 9 bases, leaving 18 bases between the germline ends. CDR3 length equals 15 residues. The germline CDR1 and CDR2 sequences are MNHEY and SMNVEV (reference sequence). The CDR3 protein is CASSRIPLGVSPLHF. The CDR3 DNA follows: TGTGCCAGCAGCCGGATCCCCCTAGGAGTTTCACCCCTCCACTTT.

The chain is built from TRBV4-1 and TRBJ2-5, with 11 positions matching TRBD2. The CDR3 contains 14 residues. The V and J ends lost 5 bases and 3 bases, in that order; junction bases with no gene match: 2. The germline CDR1 and CDR2 sequences are MGHRA and YSYEKL. The CDR3 loop is CASSKTSGEETQYF. The CDR3 DNA reads as TGCGCCAGCAGCAAGACTAGCGGGGAAGAGACCCAGTACTTC.

The chain combines TRBV7-9 with TRBJ1-2, with TRBD1 identical over 12 bases. The germline gives CDR1 SEHNR, CDR2 FQNEAQ (reference sequence). The CDR3 consists of 15 residues. V was pared by 5 bases and J by 4 bases, with 5 bases of the junction left unmatched. The DNA of the CDR3 is TGTGCCAGCAGCCACCGGGACAGGGGGCCCTATGGCTACACCTTC. The encoded protein is CASSHRDRGPYGYTF. Using reference TRBV7-9 and TRBJ1-2 for the parts outside the CDR3, the full variable domain is DTGVSQNPRHKITKRGQNVTFRCDPISEHNRLYWYRQTLGQGPEFLTYFQNEAQLEKSRLLSDRFSAERPKGSFSTLEIQRTEQGDSAMYLCASSHRDRGPYGYTFGSGTRLTVV.

The V and J genes are TRBV30 and TRBJ2-1, with TRBD2 matching over 8 bases. The CDR3 runs 11 residues. Germline lookup yields CDR1 GTSNPN and CDR2 SVGIG (reference sequence). J gave up 7 bases and V 4 bases, and 0 bases lay outside the gene matches. The DNA for the CDR3 is TGTGCCTGGACTAGCGGGAATGAGCAGTTCTTC. This encodes CAWTSGNEQFF.

V gene TRBV6-5 combines with J gene TRBJ1-5; D gene uncertain. The germline CDR1 and CDR2 sequences are MNHEY and SVGAGI. V was pared by 0 bases and J by 1 base, with 7 bases between. The CDR3 has 15 amino acids. CDR3 sequence reads: CASSYSGRSNQPQHF. The CDR3 coding sequence is TGTGCCAGCAGTTACTCCGGCAGAAGCAATCAGCCCCAGCATTTT.

This clone ranks as large. The chain is built from TRBV19 and TRBJ1-4; 7 bases are a match to TRBD1. The length of the CDR3 is 15 residues. Germline CDR1 reads LNHDA; CDR2 reads SQIVND (reference sequence). V lost 4 bases and J lost 2; bases outside the gene matches: 4. As DNA, the CDR3 is TGTGCCAGTAGTACACAGGGGCTTACTAATGAAAAACTGTTTTTT. It translates to CASSTQGLTNEKLFF.

The CDR3 loop reads CAISGTGPREQYF. The CDR3 bases are TGTGCCATCAGTGGGACCGGGCCACGCGAGCAGTACTTC. The rearrangement uses TRBV10-3 and TRBJ2-7; D gene ambiguous. The CDR3 is 13 amino acids. Germline V gene data show CDR1 as ENHRY and CDR2 as SYGVKD. V shed 4 bases and J shed 6 bases, with 13 bases lying between them.